This T cell receptor beta chain came from a study of blood T cell repertoires in COVID-19. The table came from immunoSEQ multiplex PCR; TCRdb's copy has only in-frame clones and leaves some out. In the table there are roughly 120,000 clones, approximately 84% of which are singletons. Germline-derived CDR1 and CDR2 are DFQATT and SNEGSKA (reference sequence). CDR3 length equals 15 residues. The trim removed 3 bases at V and 5 bases at J, leaving 9 bases unmatched. The chain recombines TRBV20-1 with TRBJ2-5, with TRBD2 matching 10 bases. This clonotype originated in a man between 70 and 80 years old with acute or convalescent COVID-19. The sample consisted of peripheral blood. DNA of the CDR3: TGCAGTGCTAGTCGGGCTAGCGGGGGAGGTGAGACCCAGTACTTC. Protein sequence: CSASRASGGGETQYF.